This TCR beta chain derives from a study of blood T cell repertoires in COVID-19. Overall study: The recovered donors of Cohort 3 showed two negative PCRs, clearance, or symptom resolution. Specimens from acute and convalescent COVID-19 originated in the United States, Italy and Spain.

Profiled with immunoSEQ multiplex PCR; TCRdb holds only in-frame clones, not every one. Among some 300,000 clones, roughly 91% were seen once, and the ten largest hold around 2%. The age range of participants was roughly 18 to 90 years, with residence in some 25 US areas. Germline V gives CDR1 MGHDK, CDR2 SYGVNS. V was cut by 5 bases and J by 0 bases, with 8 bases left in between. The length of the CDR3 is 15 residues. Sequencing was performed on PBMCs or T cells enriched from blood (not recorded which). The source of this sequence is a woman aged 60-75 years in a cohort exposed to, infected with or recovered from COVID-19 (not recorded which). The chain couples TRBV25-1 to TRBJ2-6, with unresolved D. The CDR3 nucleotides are TGTGCCAGCAGTAGAAGCACCTCTGGGGCCAACGTCCTGACTTTC. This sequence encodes CASSRSTSGANVLTF.